These T cell receptor beta chains were read from a single sample in a study of blood T cells in healthy people across ages. TCRdb re-analysed the 5' RACE reads in MiXCR, keeping a single row per CDR3 protein. The table lists 250,000 to 300,000 distinct CDR3 sequences, 27% of them singletons, with around 29% in the top ten. The sample was blood. The receptors stem from a woman in her seventies in good health. The CDR3 runs from the conserved cysteine through the conserved F or W. D genes are given only for firm matches. Clone sizes are given selectively: once, few, many, or a class where the clone is expanded.

D	V	J	size	CDR3	DNA
.	TRBV20-1	TRBJ2-5	.	CSASWGRPARSEETQYF	TGCAGTGCCAGCTGGGGACGCCCAGCGAGAAGCGAAGAGACCCAGTACTTC
.	TRBV7-3	TRBJ2-2	.	CASSLNSPDATGELFF	TGTGCCAGCAGCTTAAACTCCCCCGATGCCACCGGGGAGCTGTTTTTT
.	TRBV7-9	TRBJ1-4	few	CASSSYRATNEKLFF	TGTGCCAGCAGCTCCTACAGGGCTACTAATGAAAAACTGTTTTTT
TRBD2	TRBV14	TRBJ2-5	.	CASSQGGLAGGETQYF	TGTGCCAGCAGCCAAGGCGGGCTAGCGGGAGGAGAGACCCAGTACTTC
.	TRBV10-3	TRBJ2-7	few	CAISGGYEQYF	TGTGCCATCAGTGGGGGCTACGAGCAGTACTTC
TRBD2	TRBV11-2	TRBJ2-3	many	CASSLGLAGGTDTQYF	TGTGCCAGCAGCTTGGGGCTAGCGGGAGGCACAGATACGCAGTATTTT
TRBD2	TRBV20-1	TRBJ2-7	few	CSAGDIAGGYEQYF	TGCAGTGCTGGGGATATAGCGGGAGGCTACGAGCAGTACTTC
.	TRBV12-3/TRBV12-4	TRBJ1-2	.	CASSYRGINYGYTF	TGTGCCAGCAGTTACCGAGGGATTAATTATGGCTACACCTTC
.	TRBV25-1	TRBJ2-7	few	CASSESSAHYEQYF	TGTGCCAGCAGTGAATCCAGCGCGCACTACGAGCAGTACTTC
.	TRBV18	TRBJ2-1	few	CASSPGQLSYNEQFF	TGTGCCAGCTCACCCGGACAACTCTCCTACAATGAGCAGTTCTTC
TRBD2	TRBV29-1	TRBJ2-7	many	CSVKYVAGPQYEQYF	TGCAGCGTCAAATACGTAGCGGGGCCCCAATACGAGCAGTACTTC
TRBD1	TRBV7-2	TRBJ2-7	few	CASSLEGQGAHEQYF	TGTGCCAGCAGCTTAGAAGGACAGGGGGCCCACGAGCAGTACTTC
.	TRBV7-3	TRBJ1-1	.	CASSLGAGNTEAFF	TGTGCCAGCAGCTTGGGGGCAGGGAACACTGAAGCTTTCTTT
TRBD1	TRBV11-2	TRBJ1-5	many	CASSLDLSGQGSSFSNQPQHF	TGTGCCAGCAGCTTAGATCTTTCCGGACAGGGGTCTTCCTTTAGCAATCAGCCCCAGCATTTT
.	TRBV5-1	TRBJ2-1	many	CASSPGGPRGNEQFF	TGCGCCAGCAGTCCCGGCGGCCCCCGAGGGAATGAGCAGTTCTTC
TRBD1	TRBV7-2	TRBJ1-5	.	CASSLVAGGNQPQHF	TGTGCCAGCAGCTTAGTTGCAGGGGGGAATCAGCCCCAGCATTTT
.	TRBV6-5	TRBJ2-7	.	CASTSVGRLSEQYF	TGTGCCAGCACGTCAGTAGGACGCCTAAGCGAGCAGTACTTC
.	TRBV20-1	TRBJ1-3	few	CSATTTGNTIYF	TGCAGTGCTACCACAACTGGAAACACCATATATTTT
.	TRBV20-1	TRBJ2-1	.	CSARVPGGVDNEQFF	TGCAGTGCTAGAGTCCCGGGGGGCGTCGACAATGAGCAGTTCTTC
TRBD1	TRBV28	TRBJ1-6	.	CAIRSGTANSPLHF	TGTGCCATCAGATCCGGGACAGCGAATTCACCCCTCCACTTT
.	TRBV4-2	TRBJ2-7	few	CASSQDVIRREQYF	TGTGCCAGCAGCCAAGACGTCATTCGCAGGGAGCAGTACTTC
TRBD2	TRBV20-1	TRBJ2-5	.	CSANTGTSGDRETQYF	TGCAGTGCTAACACCGGGACTAGCGGGGACCGGGAGACCCAGTACTTC
TRBD1	TRBV29-1	TRBJ2-6	many	CSVGQGAGANVLTF	TGCAGCGTCGGACAGGGGGCTGGGGCCAACGTCCTGACTTTC
.	TRBV5-1	TRBJ1-4	few	CASSTGGADEKLFF	TGCGCCAGCAGTACGGGGGGCGCGGATGAAAAACTGTTTTTT
.	TRBV7-2	TRBJ2-7	once	CASSLGAFPYEQYF	TGTGCCAGCAGCTTGGGGGCCTTCCCCTACGAGCAGTACTTC
.	TRBV28	TRBJ2-3	few	CASLSTDTQYF	TGTGCCAGCCTGAGCACAGATACGCAGTATTTT
.	TRBV28	TRBJ1-3	few	CASRPIDRTGNTIYF	TGTGCCAGCCGCCCTATAGACAGGACTGGAAACACCATATATTTT
TRBD2	TRBV7-3	TRBJ2-1	.	CASSLGTSVHEQFF	TGTGCCAGCAGCTTAGGGACTAGCGTGCATGAGCAGTTCTTC
.	TRBV7-2	TRBJ1-2	.	CASSLALDYGYTF	TGTGCCAGCAGCTTAGCGCTGGACTATGGCTACACCTTC
.	TRBV6-6	TRBJ2-3	.	CASSYSTRRGDTQYF	TGTGCCAGCAGTTACTCGACCAGAAGGGGAGATACGCAGTATTTT
.	TRBV28	TRBJ1-1	.	CASRLSGAMNTEAFF	TGTGCCAGCAGGCTCTCCGGGGCCATGAACACTGAAGCTTTCTTT
.	TRBV20-1	TRBJ1-2	.	CSAQTHQGGYTF	TGCAGTGCTCAGACGCATCAGGGAGGCTACACCTTC
TRBD2	TRBV3-1	TRBJ2-1	few	CASSLASGYNEQFF	TGTGCCAGCAGCTTAGCTAGCGGCTACAATGAGCAGTTCTTC
TRBD2	TRBV2	TRBJ2-5	few	CASSPWTGGETQYF	TGTGCCAGCAGTCCTTGGACGGGAGGGGAGACCCAGTACTTC
.	TRBV20-1	TRBJ2-1	.	CSARGSQGGEQFF	TGCAGTGCTAGAGGAAGTCAGGGAGGCGAGCAGTTCTTC
.	TRBV29-1	TRBJ2-3	.	CSVDYSTDTQYF	TGCAGCGTTGATTACAGCACAGATACGCAGTATTTT
.	TRBV6-6	TRBJ1-5	.	CASSQLGNQPQHF	TGTGCCAGCAGCCAGTTGGGAAATCAGCCCCAGCATTTT
.	TRBV12-3/TRBV12-4	TRBJ1-6	.	CASSSAGLNNSPLHF	TGTGCCAGCAGTTCTGCGGGCCTGAATAATTCACCCCTCCACTTT
TRBD2	TRBV24-1	TRBJ2-1	few	CATSEGLAGTYNEQFF	TGTGCCACCAGTGAGGGACTAGCGGGAACCTACAATGAGCAGTTCTTC
.	TRBV9	TRBJ1-4	few	CASTTGLFGEKLFF	TGTGCCAGCACCACAGGTCTTTTCGGTGAAAAACTGTTTTTT
.	TRBV12-3/TRBV12-4	TRBJ1-6	.	CASSLFRDSPLHF	TGTGCCAGCAGTTTATTCAGGGATTCACCCCTCCACTTT
TRBD2	TRBV7-3	TRBJ2-1	few	CASSLSAGARNEQFF	TGTGCCAGCAGCTTATCAGCGGGAGCACGGAATGAGCAGTTCTTC
TRBD1	TRBV5-1	TRBJ2-1	few	CASSLGGTVYNEQFF	TGCGCCAGCAGCTTGGGAGGGACAGTTTACAATGAGCAGTTCTTC